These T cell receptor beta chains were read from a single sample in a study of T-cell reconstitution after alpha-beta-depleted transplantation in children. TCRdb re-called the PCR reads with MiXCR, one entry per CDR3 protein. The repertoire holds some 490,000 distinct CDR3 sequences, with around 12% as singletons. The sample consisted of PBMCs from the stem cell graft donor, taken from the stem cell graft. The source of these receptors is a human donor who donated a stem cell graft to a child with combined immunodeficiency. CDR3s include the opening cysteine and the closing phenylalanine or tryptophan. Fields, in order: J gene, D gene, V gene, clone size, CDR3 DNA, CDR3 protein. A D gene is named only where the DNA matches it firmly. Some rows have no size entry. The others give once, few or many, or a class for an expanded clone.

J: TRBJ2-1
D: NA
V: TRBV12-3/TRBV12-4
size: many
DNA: TGTGCCAGCAGTTTAGAATTCGGGACACCCGGGTCCAATGAGCAGTTCTTC
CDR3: CASSLEFGTPGSNEQFF

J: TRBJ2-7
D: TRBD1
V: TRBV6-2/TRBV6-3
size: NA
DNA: TGTGCCAGCAGTTACCACGACAGGGCCTACGAGCAGTACTTC
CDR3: CASSYHDRAYEQYF

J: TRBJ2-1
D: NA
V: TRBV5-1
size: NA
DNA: TGCGCCAGCAGCGCGGGACTTCAGAGGGATGAGCAGTTCTTC
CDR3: CASSAGLQRDEQFF

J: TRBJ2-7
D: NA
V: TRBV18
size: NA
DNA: TGTGCCAGCTCACCTCAAAGCCAGCAGTACTTC
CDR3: CASSPQSQQYF

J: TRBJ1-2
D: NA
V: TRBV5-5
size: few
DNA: TGTGCCAGCAGCTTTGAACAGTCGGACTATGGCTACACCTTC
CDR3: CASSFEQSDYGYTF

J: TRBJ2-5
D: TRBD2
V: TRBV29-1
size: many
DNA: TGCAGCGTTGAAGCTAGCGGGAGTGAGACCCAGTACTTC
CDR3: CSVEASGSETQYF

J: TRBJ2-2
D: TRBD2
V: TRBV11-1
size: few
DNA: TGTGCCAGCAGCTCCCTAGAGATACTAGCGGGAGTGAAGGCCGGGGAGCTGTTTTTT
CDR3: CASSSLEILAGVKAGELFF

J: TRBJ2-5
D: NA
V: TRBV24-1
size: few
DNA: TGTGCCACCAGTGATTTTTTTGGAGAGACCCAGTACTTC
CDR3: CATSDFFGETQYF

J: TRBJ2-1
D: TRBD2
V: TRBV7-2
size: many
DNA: TGTGCCAGCAGCTTATTAGCGGGAGGCTCCTACAATGAGCAGTTCTTC
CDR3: CASSLLAGGSYNEQFF

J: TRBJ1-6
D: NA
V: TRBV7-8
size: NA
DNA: TGTGCCAGCAGCTCCTATACTTGGTACGGGGATTCACCCCTCCACTTT
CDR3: CASSSYTWYGDSPLHF

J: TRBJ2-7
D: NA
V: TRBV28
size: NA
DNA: TGTGCCAGCAGTCCAGGCAGGGTAGCTTTCTACGAGCAGTACTTC
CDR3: CASSPGRVAFYEQYF

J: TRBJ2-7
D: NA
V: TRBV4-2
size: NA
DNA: TGTGCCAGCAGCCCCGGGACTCTTTACGCCTACGAGCAGTACTTC
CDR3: CASSPGTLYAYEQYF

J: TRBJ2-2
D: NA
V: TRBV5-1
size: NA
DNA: TGCGCCAGCAGCTCTCCTGGAGAGAGTCAGAACCCGAACACCGGGGAGCTGTTTTTT
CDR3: CASSSPGESQNPNTGELFF

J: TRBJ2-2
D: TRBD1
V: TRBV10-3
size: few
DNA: TGTGCCATCAGTGCGAGGACAGGGGTTTCTTATGGCGGGGAGCTGTTTTTT
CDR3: CAISARTGVSYGGELFF

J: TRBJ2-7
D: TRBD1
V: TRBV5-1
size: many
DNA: TGTGCCAGCAGTTTAGCCGGGACAGTTTACGAGCAGTACTTC
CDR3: CASSLAGTVYEQYF

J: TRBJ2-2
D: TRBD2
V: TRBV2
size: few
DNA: TGTGCCAGCACCCCCGGGACTAGCAACACCGGGGAGCTGTTTTTT
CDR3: CASTPGTSNTGELFF

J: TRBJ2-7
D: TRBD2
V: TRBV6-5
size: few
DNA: TGTGCCAGCAGTTACTCGAGCGGGGGGGCAGTCTACGAGCAGTACTTC
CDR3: CASSYSSGGAVYEQYF

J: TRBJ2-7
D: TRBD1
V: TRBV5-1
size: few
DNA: TGCGCCAGCAGCTTGGGATTCACAGGGGTCTACGAGCAGTACTTC
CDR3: CASSLGFTGVYEQYF

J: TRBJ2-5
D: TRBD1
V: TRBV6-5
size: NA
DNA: TGTGCCAGCAGTTCGCGTCTAATCCTTGGCAGGGGGTTACAAGAGACCCAGTACTTC
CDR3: CASSSRLILGRGLQETQYF

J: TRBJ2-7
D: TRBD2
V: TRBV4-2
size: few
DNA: TGTGCCAGCAGCCTTTTTTTAGCGGGGGGCCACTCCGAGCAGTACTTC
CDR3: CASSLFLAGGHSEQYF

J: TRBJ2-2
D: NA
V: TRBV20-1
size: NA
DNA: TGCAGTGCTAGAGCCCCGGGACTCCGTCCCGGGGAGCTGTTTTTT
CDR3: CSARAPGLRPGELFF

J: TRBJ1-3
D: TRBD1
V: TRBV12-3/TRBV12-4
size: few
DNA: TGTGCCAGCAGTTTACCGGACAGGCGACGCTCTGGAAACACCATATATTTT
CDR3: CASSLPDRRRSGNTIYF